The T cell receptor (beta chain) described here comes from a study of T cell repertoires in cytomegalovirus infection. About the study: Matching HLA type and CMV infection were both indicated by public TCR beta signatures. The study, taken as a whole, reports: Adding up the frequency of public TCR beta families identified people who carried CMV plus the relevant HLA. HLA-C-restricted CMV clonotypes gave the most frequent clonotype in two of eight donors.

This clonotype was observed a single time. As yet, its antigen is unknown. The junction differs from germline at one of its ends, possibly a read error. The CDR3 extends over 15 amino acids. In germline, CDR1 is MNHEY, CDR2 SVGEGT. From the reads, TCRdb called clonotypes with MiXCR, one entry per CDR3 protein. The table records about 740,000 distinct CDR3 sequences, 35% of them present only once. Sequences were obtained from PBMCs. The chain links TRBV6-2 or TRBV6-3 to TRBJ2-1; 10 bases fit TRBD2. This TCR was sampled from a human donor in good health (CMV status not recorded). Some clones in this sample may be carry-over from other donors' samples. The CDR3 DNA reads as TGTGCCCGCAGCACTCCTAGCGGGAGATACAATGAGCAGTTCTTC. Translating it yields CARSTPSGRYNEQFF.